A selection of T cell receptor beta chains follows, all from one sample in a study of blood T cell repertoires in COVID-19. Sequencing was performed with immunoSEQ multiplex PCR; in TCRdb, only in-frame clones are kept and a portion is missing. The data hold under 130,000 clones, with approximately 80% observed a single time. The material sequenced was peripheral blood. Receptors were obtained from a woman of 80 years or more with acute or convalescent COVID-19. CDR3s include the opening cysteine and the closing phenylalanine or tryptophan. A D gene is named only where the DNA matches it firmly. Part of the rows lack a size; the others show once, few, many or a class for expanded clones.

j_gene	d_gene	v_gene	abundance	CDR3nt	CDR3aa
TRBJ1-1	TRBD1	TRBV2	NA	TGTGCCAGCAGGTGGGGACAGACGAACACTGAAGCTTTCTTT	CASRWGQTNTEAFF
TRBJ2-2	NA	TRBV28	NA	TGTGCCAGCAGTTTGTCTAAGCGATCGGGGCTGTTTTTT	CASSLSKRSGLFF
TRBJ1-5	NA	TRBV27	NA	TGTGCCAGCAGTTTACGGGGGTCGAGCAATCAGCCCCAGCATTTT	CASSLRGSSNQPQHF
TRBJ2-1	NA	TRBV30	once	TGTGCCTGGAGTGTAAATCGAGGAATCCAGTACAATGAGCAGTTCTTC	CAWSVNRGIQYNEQFF
TRBJ2-2	TRBD2	TRBV7-2	few	TGTGCCAGCAGCCTCGGACTAGCGGGAGTTTCGGCCGGGGAGCTGTTTTTT	CASSLGLAGVSAGELFF
TRBJ1-5	NA	TRBV7-2	NA	TGTGCCAGCAGCTTAGCAGGGGAACAGCCCCAGCATTTT	CASSLAGEQPQHF
TRBJ1-4	NA	TRBV14	few	TGTGCCAGCAGCCAAGATCTTAGCGAAAAACTGTTTTTT	CASSQDLSEKLFF
TRBJ1-5	NA	TRBV24-1	NA	TGTGCCACCAGTGAAACTACAGGATTCAATCAGCCCCAGCATTTT	CATSETTGFNQPQHF
TRBJ1-5	TRBD1	TRBV19	NA	TGTGCCAGTAGTATACAAAGGGACAGCTCAGGCCAGCCCCAGCATTTT	CASSIQRDSSGQPQHF
TRBJ1-2	NA	TRBV18	NA	TGTGCCAGCTCACCACTCGGACAGCGCGCTAACTATGGCTACACCTTC	CASSPLGQRANYGYTF
TRBJ2-5	NA	TRBV7-9	NA	TGTGCCAGCAGCTCAGGGTTTCCTAAAGAGACCCAGTACTTC	CASSSGFPKETQYF
TRBJ2-5	TRBD2	TRBV24-1	NA	TGTGCCACCAGTGGACCCCTAGGGGAGGGAGAGACCCAGTACTTC	CATSGPLGEGETQYF